This passage covers 5 T cell receptor beta chains from one sample sequenced in a study of early stage breast cancer tumors. The table came from immunoSEQ multiplex PCR; TCRdb's copy has only in-frame clones and leaves some out. The data hold about 70,000 clones, with roughly 80% observed a single time. Specimen: blood. The receptors originated from a person aged 40-50 years with breast cancer.

This chain links TRBV6-1 with TRBJ2-7, with D possibly being TRBD1 or TRBD2 (5 bases each). The CDR3 length is 14 residues. The V gene lost 7 bases and the J gene lost 4 bases, with 17 bases spanning the gap. Germline V CDR1 and CDR2: MNHNS, SASEGT. DNA of the CDR3: TGTGCCAGCACCACCCCGGGACCACTTTACGAGCAGTACTTC. Encoded protein: CASTTPGPLYEQYF.

This rearrangement joins TRBV5-4 to TRBJ2-7, with D unclear. The CDR3 is 13 residues long. CDR1 and CDR2 from the germline V gene are SGHNT and YYREEE (reference sequence). V dropped 1 base and J dropped 3 bases, with 8 bases sitting between them. This CDR3 is CASSLSPGYEQYF. The DNA of the CDR3 is TGTGCCAGCAGCTTGTCACCAGGCTACGAGCAGTACTTC.

V gene TRBV28 combines with J gene TRBJ2-3; 8 positions match TRBD1. CDR1 MDHEN and CDR2 SYDVKM come from the germline V gene. CDR3 length: 15 amino acids. V lost 4 bases, J lost 5 bases, and 8 bases stayed unmatched. CDR3 in amino acids: CASSSGRGLLDTQYF. The DNA for the CDR3 is TGTGCCAGCAGTTCCGGCAGGGGGCTCTTAGATACGCAGTATTTT.

This chain joins TRBV29-1 and TRBJ2-6, with 7 bases that match TRBD1. The V gene's germline CDR1 is SQVTM and CDR2 ANQGSEA. CDR3 size: 17 residues. V trimming: 1 base; J trimming: 0 bases; junction bases outside the gene matches: 6. This CDR3 is CSVEGVRGNSGANVLTF. The CDR3 coding sequence is TGCAGCGTTGAAGGGGTCAGGGGGAACTCTGGGGCCAACGTCCTGACTTTC.

In nucleotides, the CDR3 is TGTGCCAGCGCTACGACAGGGTACGAGCAGTACTTC. This gives the protein CASATTGYEQYF. The chain has TRBV28 and TRBJ2-7, with TRBD1 matching 7 bases. V lost 8 bases to trimming and J lost 4 bases; unmatched junction nucleotides: 5. CDR1 MDHEN and CDR2 SYDVKM come from the germline V gene. The CDR3 runs 12 residues.